The TCR beta chain under discussion was sequenced for a study of response to subunit inactivated influenza vaccine. The V end was cut by 0 bases, the J end by 6 bases, with 6 bases between. Looked up from germline, CDR1 is SEHNR and CDR2 is FQNEAQ (reference sequence). CDR3 length: 13 amino acids. Via MiXCR, TCRdb re-called the RT-PCR reads, giving one row per CDR3 protein. This repertoire shows fewer than 400,000 distinct CDR3 sequences, roughly 22% found once; its top ten account for about 9.4%. The chain has TRBV7-9 and TRBJ1-5; D call uncertain. The sample in question was PBMCs from blood, obtained less than 22 months after vaccination. The sequence was collected from a man between 50 and 69 years old who received an inactivated influenza vaccine. The CDR3 here is CASSLAGSQPQHF. CDR3 bases: TGTGCCAGCAGCTTAGCAGGGAGTCAGCCCCAGCATTTT.